This T cell receptor beta chain was identified during a study of molecular identifiers for immune sequencing clone quantification. J gave up 0 bases and V 6 bases, and 7 bases lay outside the gene matches. Germline V lookup: CDR1 MNHEY, CDR2 SVGEGT. The CDR3 loop spans 18 amino acids. In preparing bulk TCR libraries, previously described methods and listed TCR primers were used. A single record per CDR3 protein comes from TCRdb applying MiXCR to the PCR reads. The table lists a few hundred thousand distinct CDR3 sequences, 20% to 25% of them singletons. Sequenced: naive CD8+ T cells from blood, with Jurkat cell RNA spiked in. Described subset: FACS-sorted CD8+CD4-CCR7+CD45RA+ naive T cells. The chain links TRBV6-2 or TRBV6-3 to TRBJ2-2; 13 nucleotides agree with TRBD2. The sequence came from a human donor in good health. Some libraries in this study had Jurkat cell RNA spiked in. CDR3 residues: CASRGLAGLDANTGELFF. The CDR3 DNA is TGTGCCAGCAGGGGACTAGCGGGGCTGGATGCGAACACCGGGGAGCTGTTTTTT.